This record looks at one TCR beta chain sequence and its context. The antigen is undetermined. This sample stems from a study of CXCR3-negative and CXCR3-positive naive CD8 T cells. CDR3 length equals 15 residues. CDR1 and CDR2 from the germline V gene are MNHEY and SVGAGI. Broader study findings: Each naive subset displayed comparably high diversity, whereas memory CD8+ cells displayed much lower diversity.

Preparation of TRB cDNA libraries relied on 5' RACE carrying UMI labels. After re-calling the 5' RACE reads, TCRdb lists one entry per CDR3 protein, DNA absent. Its listing shows 45,000 to 70,000 distinct CDR3 sequences. V is TRBV6-5 and J is TRBJ2-3; TCRdb lists TRBD2, though no DNA is available to test this call. This sequence was found in a human donor in good health. Some clones in this sample may be carry-over from other donors' samples. Sequencing was performed on memory CD8+ T cells from blood. CDR3 protein: CASRGSIGSTDTQYF.